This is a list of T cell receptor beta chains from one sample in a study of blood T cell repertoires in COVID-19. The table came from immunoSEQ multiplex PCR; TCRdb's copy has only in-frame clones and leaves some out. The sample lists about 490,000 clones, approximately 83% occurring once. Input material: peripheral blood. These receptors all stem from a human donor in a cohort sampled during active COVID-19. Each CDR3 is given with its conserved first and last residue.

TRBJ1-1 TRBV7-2 CASSPQASVTEAFF
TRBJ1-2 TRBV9 CASSVVENYGYTF
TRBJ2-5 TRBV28 CASSLLRGPQETQYF
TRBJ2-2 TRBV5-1 CASSPGGVRATGELFF
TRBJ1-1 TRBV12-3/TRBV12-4 CASRRQGNTEAFF
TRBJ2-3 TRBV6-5 CASSYSWGTGTDTQYF
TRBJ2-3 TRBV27 CASSLGGDRGGRTQYF
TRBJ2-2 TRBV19 CASSTTGGGWTGELFF
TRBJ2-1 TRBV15 CATSRGGLAGANEQFF
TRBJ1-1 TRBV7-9 CASSLPPGRLSNTEAFF
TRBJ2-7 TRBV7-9 CASTPRLAGVYEQYF
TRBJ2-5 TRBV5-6 CASSGDRGQETQYF
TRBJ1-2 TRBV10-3 CAIMGPAKGYTF
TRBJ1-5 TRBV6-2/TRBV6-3 CASSYSNGRGGQPQHF
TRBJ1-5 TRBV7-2 CASSLTGYNQPQHF
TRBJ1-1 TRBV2 CAKRQGSSTEAFF